In this sample, the clone carrying this TCR beta chain turned up a few times. The data stem from a study of T cell changes during pregnancy in multiple sclerosis. This CDR3 spans 16 amino acids. V dropped 3 bases and J dropped 3 bases, with 18 bases sitting between them. The method was immunoSEQ multiplex PCR; TCRdb's version includes in-frame clones alone and lacks a portion of them. The data show 65,000 to 85,000 clones, roughly 90% seen once. The origin of this receptor is a female donor in good health, enrolled as a control in a pregnancy study. The source was peripheral blood, collected after pregnancy. The gene calls are TRBV6-7 and TRBJ2-7, with a possible D match to TRBD1 (5 bases). TRBV6-7 is an ORF, and what it does is uncertain. CDR3 in amino acids: CASSYPPGRRRYEQYF. As DNA, the CDR3 is TGTGCCAGCAGTTATCCCCCAGGGCGACGTCGCTACGAGCAGTACTTC.